This note documents a single T cell receptor (beta chain) sequence. Its antigen remains unidentified. In germline, CDR1 is KGHSH, CDR2 LQKENI. The CDR3 covers 16 residues. Deletions cut 3 bases from V and 2 bases from J, with 16 bases between. Of the isolated RNA, all was reverse transcribed, and so the sequenced material was expressed TCRB transcripts. Sequencing was performed with immunoSEQ multiplex PCR; in TCRdb, only in-frame clones are kept and a portion is missing. The profile shows over 200,000 clones, roughly a tenth of them singletons. This specimen comes from a study of beta chain features in type 1 diabetes. General study findings and limits: Shorter TCRB CDR3s, moderately but significantly so, marked every one of the four CD4+ subsets in Type 1 diabetes patients.

The sample comprised naive CD4+ T cells from blood. The chain has TRBV18 and TRBJ2-5; tentatively, D is TRBD1 (7 bases). The sequence derives from a man aged 30 to 45 with type 1 diabetes. This CDR3 reads CASSPQEGAGQETQYF. The CDR3 coding sequence is TGTGCCAGCTCACCCCAGGAGGGGGCGGGTCAAGAGACCCAGTACTTC.